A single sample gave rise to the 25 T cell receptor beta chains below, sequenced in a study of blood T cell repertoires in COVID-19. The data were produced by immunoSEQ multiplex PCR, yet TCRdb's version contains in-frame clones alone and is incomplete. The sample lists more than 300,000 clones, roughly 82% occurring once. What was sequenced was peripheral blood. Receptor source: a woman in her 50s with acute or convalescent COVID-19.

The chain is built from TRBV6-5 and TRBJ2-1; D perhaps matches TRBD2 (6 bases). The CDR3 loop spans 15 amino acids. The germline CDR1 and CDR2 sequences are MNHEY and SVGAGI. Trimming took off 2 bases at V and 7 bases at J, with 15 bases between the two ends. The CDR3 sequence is CASSYGRGRLNEQFF. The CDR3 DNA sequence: TGTGCCAGCAGTTACGGGCGGGGACGTCTGAATGAGCAGTTCTTC.

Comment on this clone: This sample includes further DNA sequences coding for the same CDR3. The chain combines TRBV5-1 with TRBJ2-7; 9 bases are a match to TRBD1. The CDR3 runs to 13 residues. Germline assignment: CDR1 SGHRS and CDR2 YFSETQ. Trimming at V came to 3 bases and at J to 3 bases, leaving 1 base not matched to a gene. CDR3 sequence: CASSSDRGYEQYF. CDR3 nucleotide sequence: TGCGCCAGCAGCTCGGACAGGGGCTACGAGCAGTACTTC.

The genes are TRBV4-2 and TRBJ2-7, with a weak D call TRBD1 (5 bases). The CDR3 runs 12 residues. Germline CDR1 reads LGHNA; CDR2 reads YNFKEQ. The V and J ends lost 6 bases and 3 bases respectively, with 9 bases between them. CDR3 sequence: CASSTDSYEQYF. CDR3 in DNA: TGTGCCAGCAGTACCGACAGCTACGAGCAGTACTTC.

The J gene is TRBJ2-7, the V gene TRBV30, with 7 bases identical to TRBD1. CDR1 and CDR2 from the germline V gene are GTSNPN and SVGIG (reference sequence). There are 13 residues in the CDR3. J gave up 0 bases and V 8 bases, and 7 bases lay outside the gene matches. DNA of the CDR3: TGTGCCACGGAGAGGGACAGCTCCTACGAGCAGTACTTC. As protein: CATERDSSYEQYF.

CDR3 loop: CASSWTERETQYF. In DNA, the CDR3 is TGTGCCAGCAGCTGGACAGAAAGAGAGACCCAGTACTTC. This chain joins TRBV11-3 and TRBJ2-5, with D perhaps matching TRBD1 (6 bases). V lost 4 bases to trimming and J lost 4 bases, with 10 bases between them. CDR1 SGHNT and CDR2 YENEEA come from the germline V gene. This CDR3 region has 13 residues.

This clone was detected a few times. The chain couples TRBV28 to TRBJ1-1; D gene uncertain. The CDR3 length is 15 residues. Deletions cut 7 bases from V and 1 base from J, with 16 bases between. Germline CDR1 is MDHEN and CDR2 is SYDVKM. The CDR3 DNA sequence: TGTGCCAGCATTTCCCACCCACTAGCGAACACTGAAGCTTTCTTT. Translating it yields CASISHPLANTEAFF.

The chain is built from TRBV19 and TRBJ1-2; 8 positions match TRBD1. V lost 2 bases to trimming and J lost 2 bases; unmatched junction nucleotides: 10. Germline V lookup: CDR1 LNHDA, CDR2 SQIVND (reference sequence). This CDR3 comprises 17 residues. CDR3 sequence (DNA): TGTGCCAGTAGTATACACCGGGACAGGCTTACAAACTATGGCTACACCTTC. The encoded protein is CASSIHRDRLTNYGYTF.

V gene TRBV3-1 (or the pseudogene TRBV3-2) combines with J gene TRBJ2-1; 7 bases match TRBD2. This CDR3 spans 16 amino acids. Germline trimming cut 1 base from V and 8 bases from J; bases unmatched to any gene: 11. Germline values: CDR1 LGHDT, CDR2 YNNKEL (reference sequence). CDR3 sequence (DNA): TGTGCCAGCAGCCAAGCATCGCGGGAGAGGGAGGATGAGCAGTTCTTC. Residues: CASSQASREREDEQFF.

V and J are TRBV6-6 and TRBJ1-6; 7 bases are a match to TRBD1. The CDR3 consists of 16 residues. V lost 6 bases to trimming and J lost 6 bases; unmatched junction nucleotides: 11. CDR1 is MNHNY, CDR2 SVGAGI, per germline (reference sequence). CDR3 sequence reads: CASRHTGDYSNSPLHF. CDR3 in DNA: TGTGCCAGCAGACACACAGGGGATTATTCTAATTCACCCCTCCACTTT.

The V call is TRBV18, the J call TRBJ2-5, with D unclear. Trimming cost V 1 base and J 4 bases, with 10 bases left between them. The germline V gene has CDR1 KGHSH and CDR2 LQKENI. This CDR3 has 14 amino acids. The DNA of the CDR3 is TGTGCCAGCTCACCACAGAGTAATCGAGAGACCCAGTACTTC. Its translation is CASSPQSNRETQYF.

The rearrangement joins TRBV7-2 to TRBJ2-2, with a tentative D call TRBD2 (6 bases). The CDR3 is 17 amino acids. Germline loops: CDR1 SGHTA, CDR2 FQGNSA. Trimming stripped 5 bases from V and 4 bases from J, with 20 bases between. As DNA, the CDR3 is TGTGCCAGCAGCAAGAGCGGACTAAGGGGTGCCACCGGGGAGCTGTTTTTT. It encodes CASSKSGLRGATGELFF.

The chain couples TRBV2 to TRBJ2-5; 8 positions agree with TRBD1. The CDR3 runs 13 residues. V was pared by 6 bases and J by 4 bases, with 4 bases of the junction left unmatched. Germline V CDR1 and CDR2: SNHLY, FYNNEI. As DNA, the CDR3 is TGTGCCAGCAGCGGCGGACAGGGAGAGACCCAGTACTTC. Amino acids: CASSGGQGETQYF.

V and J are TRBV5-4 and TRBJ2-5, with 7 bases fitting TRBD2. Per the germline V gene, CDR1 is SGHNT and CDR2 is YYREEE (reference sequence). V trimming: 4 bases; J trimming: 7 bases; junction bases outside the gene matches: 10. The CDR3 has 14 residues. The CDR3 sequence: CASSLSGGPGTQYF. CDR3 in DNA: TGTGCCAGCAGCCTCTCGGGGGGACCCGGGACCCAGTACTTC.

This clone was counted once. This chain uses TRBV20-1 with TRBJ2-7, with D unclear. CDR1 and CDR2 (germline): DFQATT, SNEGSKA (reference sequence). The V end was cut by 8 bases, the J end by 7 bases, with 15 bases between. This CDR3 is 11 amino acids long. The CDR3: CSSYGSSEQYF. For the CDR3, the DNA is TGCAGTTCGTACGGGTCCTCAGAGCAGTACTTC.

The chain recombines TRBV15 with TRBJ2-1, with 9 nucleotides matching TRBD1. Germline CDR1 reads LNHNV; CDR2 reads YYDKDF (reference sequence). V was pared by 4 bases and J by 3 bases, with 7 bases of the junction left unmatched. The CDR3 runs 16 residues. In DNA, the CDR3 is TGTGCCACCAGCACTACAGGGGGCCCCAACTACAATGAGCAGTTCTTC. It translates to CATSTTGGPNYNEQFF.

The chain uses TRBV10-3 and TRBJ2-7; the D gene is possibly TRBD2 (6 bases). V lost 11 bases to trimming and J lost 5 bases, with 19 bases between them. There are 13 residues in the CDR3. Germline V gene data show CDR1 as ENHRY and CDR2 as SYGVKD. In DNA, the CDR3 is TGTGCCGCCTCCCGGGGACTCGGGGACGAGCAGTACTTC. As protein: CAASRGLGDEQYF.

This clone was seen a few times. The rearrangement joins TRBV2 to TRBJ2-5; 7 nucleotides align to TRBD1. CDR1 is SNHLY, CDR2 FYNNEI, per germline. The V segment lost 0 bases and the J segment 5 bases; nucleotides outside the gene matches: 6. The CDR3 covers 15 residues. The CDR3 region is CASSEAAQGWETQYF. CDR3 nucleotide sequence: TGTGCCAGCAGTGAAGCTGCACAGGGGTGGGAGACCCAGTACTTC.

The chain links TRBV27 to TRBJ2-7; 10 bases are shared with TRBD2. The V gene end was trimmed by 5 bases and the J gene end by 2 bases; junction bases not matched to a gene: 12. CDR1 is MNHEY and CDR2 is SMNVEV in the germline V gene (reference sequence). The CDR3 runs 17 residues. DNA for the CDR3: TGTGCCAGCAGTCCCTACTCCGGGACTAGCGTGACCTACGAGCAGTACTTC. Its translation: CASSPYSGTSVTYEQYF.

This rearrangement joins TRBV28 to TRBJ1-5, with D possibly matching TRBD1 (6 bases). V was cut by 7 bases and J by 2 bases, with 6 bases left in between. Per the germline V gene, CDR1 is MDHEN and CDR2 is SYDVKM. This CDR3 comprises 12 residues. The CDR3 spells CASTGGNQPQHF. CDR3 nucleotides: TGTGCCAGCACAGGGGGCAATCAGCCCCAGCATTTT.

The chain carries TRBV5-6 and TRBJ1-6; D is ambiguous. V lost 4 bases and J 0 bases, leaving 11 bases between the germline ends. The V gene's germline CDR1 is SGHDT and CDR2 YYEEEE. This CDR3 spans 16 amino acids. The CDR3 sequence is CASSLPPSSYNSPLHF. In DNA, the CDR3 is TGTGCCAGCAGCCTCCCGCCGAGCTCCTATAATTCACCCCTCCACTTT.

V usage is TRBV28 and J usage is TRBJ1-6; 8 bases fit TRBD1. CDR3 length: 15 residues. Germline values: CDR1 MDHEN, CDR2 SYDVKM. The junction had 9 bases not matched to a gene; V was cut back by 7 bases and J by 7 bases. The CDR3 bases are TGTGCCAGCACCCCCCGACAGGGGTGGAATTCACCCCTCCACTTT. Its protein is CASTPRQGWNSPLHF.

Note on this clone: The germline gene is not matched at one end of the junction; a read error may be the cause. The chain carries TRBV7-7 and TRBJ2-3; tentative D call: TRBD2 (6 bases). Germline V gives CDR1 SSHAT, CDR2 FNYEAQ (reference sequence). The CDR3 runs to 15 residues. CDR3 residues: CASSSRRGAPDTQYF. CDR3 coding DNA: TGTGCTAGCAGCTCGAGGCGGGGAGCCCCAGATACGCAGTATTTT.

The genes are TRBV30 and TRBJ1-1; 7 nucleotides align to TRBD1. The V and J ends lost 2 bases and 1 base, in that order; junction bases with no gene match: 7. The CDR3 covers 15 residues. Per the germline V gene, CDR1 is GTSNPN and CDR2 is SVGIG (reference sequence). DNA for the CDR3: TGTGCCTGGAGTTTACAGGGGCTCCCGAACACTGAAGCTTTCTTT. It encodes CAWSLQGLPNTEAFF.

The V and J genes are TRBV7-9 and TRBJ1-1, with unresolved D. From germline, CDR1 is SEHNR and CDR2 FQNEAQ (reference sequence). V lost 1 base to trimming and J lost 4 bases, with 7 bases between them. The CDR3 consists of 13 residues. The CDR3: CASSLDGGTEAFF. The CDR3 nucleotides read TGTGCCAGCAGCTTAGACGGTGGCACTGAAGCTTTCTTT. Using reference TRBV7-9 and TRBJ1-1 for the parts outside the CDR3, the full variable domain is DTGVSQNPRHKITKRGQNVTFRCDPISEHNRLYWYRQTLGQGPEFLTYFQNEAQLEKSRLLSDRFSAERPKGSFSTLEIQRTEQGDSAMYLCASSLDGGTEAFFGQGTRLTVV.

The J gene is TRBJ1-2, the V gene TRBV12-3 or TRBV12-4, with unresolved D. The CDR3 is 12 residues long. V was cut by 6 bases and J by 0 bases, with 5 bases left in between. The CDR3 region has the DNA TGTGCCAGCAGCCCCACTAACTATGGCTACACCTTC. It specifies CASSPTNYGYTF.